This TCR beta chain comes out of a study of beta chain features in type 1 diabetes. Every isolated RNA sample was fully reverse transcribed, so sequencing captured expressed TCRB transcripts. Only in-frame clones appear in the TCRdb table, and some are missing; sequencing was by immunoSEQ multiplex PCR. Among about 360,000 clones listed, around 12% were seen once. Broader study findings: In all four CD4+ subsets, TCRB CDR3 length was significantly, moderately reduced in type 1 diabetes.

This clone was detected a few times. What it binds is unknown. Per donor, one heparinised blood draw averaged approximately 120 mL. By way of CD45RO/CCR7/CD25/CD127/CD95/CD27, the CD4+ regulatory, stem cell-like memory, central memory and naive cells were sorted. This CDR3 has 15 amino acids. Germline values: CDR1 SGHTA, CDR2 FQGTGA. J lost 3 bases, V lost 5 bases, and 6 bases had no gene match. This clonotype was sampled from a man in his late teens or twenties in good health. This chain links TRBV7-3 with TRBJ2-2; 7 positions match TRBD2. The specimen sequenced was naive CD4+ T cells from blood. CDR3 in DNA: TGTGCCAGCAGCCCGGGACTACTTGACACCGGGGAGCTGTTTTTT. This sequence encodes CASSPGLLDTGELFF.